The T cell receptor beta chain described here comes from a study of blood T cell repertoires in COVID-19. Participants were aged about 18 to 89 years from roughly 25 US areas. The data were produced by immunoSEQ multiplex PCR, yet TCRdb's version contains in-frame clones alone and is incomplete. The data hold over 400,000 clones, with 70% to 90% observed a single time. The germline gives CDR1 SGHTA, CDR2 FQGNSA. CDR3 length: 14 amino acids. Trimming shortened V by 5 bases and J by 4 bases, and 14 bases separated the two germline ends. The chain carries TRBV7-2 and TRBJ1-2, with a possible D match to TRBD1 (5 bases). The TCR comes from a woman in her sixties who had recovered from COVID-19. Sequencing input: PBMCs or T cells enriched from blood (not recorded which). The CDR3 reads CASSPRTNSYGYTF. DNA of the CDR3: TGTGCCAGCAGCCCAAGGACAAATAGCTATGGCTACACCTTC.